The clone carrying this T cell receptor (beta chain) was seen many times. Its target is unknown. V lost 4 bases, J lost 6 bases, and 7 bases stayed unmatched. The germline V gene has CDR1 SQVTM and CDR2 ANQGSEA. The CDR3 runs to 14 residues. This sample is drawn from a study of molecular identifiers for immune sequencing clone quantification. Study-level findings and limits: Effector cells had over 99% of their molecules in clones above 20 RNA copies, while naive cells had under 1%. Identical TCR molecules that share a barcode could lead to an underestimation of highly expanded clone sizes.

Sorting selected naive CD8 T cells with a CD8+CD4-CCR7+CD45RA+ phenotype. Previously described methods and listed TCR primers were employed for the bulk TCR libraries. One entry per CDR3 protein, called by TCRdb with MiXCR from the PCR reads. Counted here are about 630,000 distinct CDR3 sequences, about 25% occurring once; the ten biggest clones make up 0.78%. This chain links TRBV29-1 with TRBJ1-5, with 9 nucleotides matching TRBD1. The sequence was collected from a human donor in good health. Some libraries in this study had Jurkat cell RNA spiked in. Sequenced: naive CD8+ T cells from blood, with Jurkat cell RNA spiked in. Specified subset: FACS-sorted CD8+CD4-CCR7+CD45RA+ naive T cells. The CDR3 coding sequence is TGCAGCGTTGGGACAGGGGATTTGAGTCAGCCCCAGCATTTT. Amino acids: CSVGTGDLSQPQHF.